This TCR beta chain was observed in a study of CD8 T cells in Susac syndrome. Study-wide context: When their blood was taken, the Susac syndrome patients had either not yet had any therapy, were taking corticosteroids, or were taking intravenous immunoglobulin alone.

Reverse transcription used about 0.45 to 1 ug RNA and random hexamers. Amplification of TCR beta CDR3 was carried out by immunoSEQ multiplex PCR, which covered 54 Vbeta and 13 Jbeta segments. TCRdb processed the immunoSEQ multiplex PCR reads anew with MiXCR; each CDR3 protein has one entry. This table holds 120,000 or so distinct CDR3 sequences, 96% found once. Germline V gene lookup returns CDR1 SGDLS and CDR2 YYNGEE. The CDR3 totals 15 residues. V shed 3 bases, J shed 2 bases, and the junction held 6 bases outside the gene matches. Remarks on this clonotype: As yet, its antigen is unknown.

Study findings and constraints: CD4+ T cell repertoires in Susac syndrome lacked clonal expansion.

Negative isolation was used for CD8+ and CD4+ T cells and FACS enrichment for TEMRA cells. The TCR originated in a human donor with Susac syndrome. The rearrangement joins TRBV9 to TRBJ2-5, with 8 positions matching TRBD1. The source material was CD4+ T cells from PBMCs. In DNA form, the CDR3 reads TGTGCCAGCAGCGGTCCCGGGACAGGACAAGAGACCCAGTACTTC. This codes for CASSGPGTGQETQYF.